This T cell receptor (beta chain) was obtained from a study of chemoradiotherapy in HPV16-positive cancers (dated by TCRdb to the early 2020s). About the full investigation: Candidate HPV-specific T-cell clones and common TCR motifs were defined through functional T-cell assays on cells from a couple of HPV16-positive patients. The study asked whether T-cell immunity to the HPV oncoproteins E6 and E7 changes during chemoradiotherapy and whether this immunity affects survival. The candidate HPV-specific TCRs and motifs were then tracked in TCR repertoires from 86 patients with HPV-related cancers. What the authors observed across the whole study: Improved recurrence-free survival in HPV16-positive patients was associated with expansion of HPV-responsive T cells during chemoradiotherapy. Expansion of candidate HPV-specific clones and E7-related TCR motifs was observed in the tumor microenvironment during treatment, whereas no such expansion was observed for non-HPV-specific T cells. The survival association was reported for HPV16-positive patients, and the functional definition of HPV-specific T cells was derived from only a couple of HPV16-positive patients.

Repertoires were sampled repeatedly over the course of chemoradiotherapy so that clonal expansion in the tumor microenvironment could be followed. To note about this clone: The antigen this receptor binds is unknown. No base-level quality is on record; no much larger clone is a single base apart.

To prepare the library, the immunoSEQ multiplex PCR assay was applied. TCRdb carries this immuneACCESS record with in-frame sequences only. Its versions omit some clonotypes, under half of them owing to an unresolved V gene in the studies checked, with the rest unexplained. The sample data list roughly 30,000 clones, and approximately 92% of these were observed just once. Under 4% of the sample lies in the top ten. The CDR3 numbers 15 residues from cysteine through phenylalanine. Only the CDR3 region is kept as DNA, spanning 45 bases read in frame from base 1. Trimmed from V: 4 bases; trimmed from J: 7 bases; junction bases lacking a gene match: 10. The germline V gene (reference sequence) gives CDR1 as LNHNV and CDR2 as YYDKDF.

This TCR derives from a human donor with HPV-associated anogenital cancer. The source was blood, collected from a patient who underwent chemoradiotherapy. The V and J segments used are TRBV15 and TRBJ1-5; the central 7 bases match TRBD1. Here the CDR3 is given as CATSKRIQGRQPQHF. DNA sequence: TGTGCCACCAGCAAGAGGATACAGGGGAGGCAGCCCCAGCATTTT.